Listed here are 9 T cell receptor beta chains from one sample, sequenced in a study of T cell responses to AZD1222 COVID-19 vaccine. The method was immunoSEQ multiplex PCR; TCRdb's version includes in-frame clones alone and lacks a portion of them. The data show 130,000 to 150,000 clones, with about 91% seen just once and about 1.9% held by the top ten. Sequences were derived from peripheral blood, sampled on day 0 of AZD1222 vaccination. Receptor source: an adult in good health.

The count of this clone is one. V gene TRBV7-2 combines with J gene TRBJ2-7; D remains ambiguous. Between the trimmed V and J ends, which lost 7 bases and 3 bases, there was a span of 13 bases. This CDR3 is built from 13 residues. CDR1 and CDR2 (germline): SGHTA, FQGNSA. The CDR3 DNA follows: TGTGCCAGCACCATACGGACGAGCTACGAGCAGTACTTC. Encoded protein: CASTIRTSYEQYF.

This rearrangement joins TRBV4-3 to TRBJ2-2; TRBD1 agrees at 8 bases. Per the germline V gene, CDR1 is LGHNA and CDR2 is YSLEER. CDR3 length: 17 amino acids. The ends lost 0 bases at V and 3 bases at J; junction bases unmatched: 6. This CDR3 is CASSQDQAGGYTGELFF. The CDR3 DNA reads as TGCGCCAGCAGCCAAGATCAAGCAGGGGGCTACACCGGGGAGCTGTTTTTT.

This chain links TRBV19 with TRBJ1-1; D is possibly TRBD1 (5 bases). The germline V gene has CDR1 LNHDA and CDR2 SQIVND (reference sequence). V lost 0 bases, J lost 5 bases, and 13 bases lay in between. This CDR3 is 15 amino acids long. As DNA, the CDR3 is TGTGCCAGTAGTATAGACTTGGGCAGGGTGACTGAAGCTTTCTTT. It codes for CASSIDLGRVTEAFF.

The CDR3 sequence: CASSLWGNEAFF. The CDR3 DNA sequence: TGTGCCAGCAGCCTCTGGGGGAATGAAGCTTTCTTT. The chain combines TRBV7-2 with TRBJ1-1; a weak D match, TRBD1 (5 bases). V lost 5 bases and J 7 bases, leaving 11 bases between the germline ends. Per the germline V gene, CDR1 is SGHTA and CDR2 is FQGNSA. The CDR3 contains 12 residues.

This chain joins TRBV10-1 and TRBJ2-3; 9 nucleotides align to TRBD1. The ends lost 2 bases at V and 2 bases at J; junction bases unmatched: 14. The CDR3 covers 19 residues. Germline assignment: CDR1 WNHNN and CDR2 SYGVQD (reference sequence). The CDR3 loop is CASSEAGTGQSGNTDTQYF. DNA of the CDR3: TGCGCCAGCAGTGAGGCCGGGACAGGGCAATCTGGGAACACAGATACGCAGTATTTT.

The sample holds one count of this clone. This sequence joins TRBV7-2 and TRBJ2-3, with D maybe TRBD2 (6 bases). Trimming cost V 1 base and J 4 bases, with 12 bases left between them. CDR3 length: 15 amino acids. Germline CDR1 reads SGHTA; CDR2 reads FQGNSA. Here the CDR3 DNA reads TGTGCCAGCAGCTTAGGCGGGGTCGCGGCAGATACGCAGTATTTT. This encodes CASSLGGVAADTQYF.

A single count supports this clone. This chain connects TRBV6-4 to TRBJ1-3; no clear D gene. V lost 3 bases and J 3 bases, leaving 6 bases between the germline ends. In germline, CDR1 is MRHNA, CDR2 SNTAGT. This CDR3 has 13 residues. The CDR3 here is CASSENFGNTIYF. The CDR3 DNA sequence: TGTGCCAGCAGTGAAAACTTTGGAAACACCATATATTTT.

The chain joins TRBV5-1 to TRBJ2-5; the D is unclear. The CDR3 is 13 residues long. From germline, CDR1 is SGHRS and CDR2 YFSETQ. Trimming shortened V by 2 bases and J by 5 bases, and 10 bases separated the two germline ends. CDR3 region: CASSFTPLETQYF. The CDR3 region has the DNA TGCGCCAGCAGCTTCACCCCTCTGGAGACCCAGTACTTC.

The chain joins TRBV12-3 or TRBV12-4 to TRBJ2-7; D gene ambiguous. Trimming removed 7 bases from V and 0 bases from J, with 4 bases in between. This CDR3 region has 11 residues. The CDR3: CASTASYEQYF. In DNA form, the CDR3 reads TGTGCCAGCACGGCCTCCTACGAGCAGTACTTC.